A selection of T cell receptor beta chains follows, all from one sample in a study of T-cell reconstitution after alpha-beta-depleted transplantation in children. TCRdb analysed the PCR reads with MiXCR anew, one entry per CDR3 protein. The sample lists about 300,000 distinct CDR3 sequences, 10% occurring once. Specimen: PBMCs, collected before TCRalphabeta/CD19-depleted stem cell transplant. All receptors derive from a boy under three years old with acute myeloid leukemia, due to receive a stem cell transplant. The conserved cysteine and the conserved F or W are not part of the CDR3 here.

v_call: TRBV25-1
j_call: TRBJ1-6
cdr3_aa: ASSDTDYNSPLH

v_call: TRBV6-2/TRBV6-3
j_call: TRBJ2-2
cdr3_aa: ASIPRYPRDPRTGELF

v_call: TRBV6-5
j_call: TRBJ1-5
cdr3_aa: ASRHRGGDQPQH

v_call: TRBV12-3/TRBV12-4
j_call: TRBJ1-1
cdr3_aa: ASSFAQGLNTEAF

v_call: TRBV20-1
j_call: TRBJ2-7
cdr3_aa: SATGQGLGEQY

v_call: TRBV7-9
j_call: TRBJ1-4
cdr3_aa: ASSRSGAANEKLF

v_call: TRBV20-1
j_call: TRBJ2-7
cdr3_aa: SAIPRGGATYEQY

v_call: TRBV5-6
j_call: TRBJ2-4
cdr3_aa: ASSWSAGWNIQY

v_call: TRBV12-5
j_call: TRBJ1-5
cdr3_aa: ASGLVRSNQPQH

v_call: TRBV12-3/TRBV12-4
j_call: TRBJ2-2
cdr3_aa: ASSHTGELF

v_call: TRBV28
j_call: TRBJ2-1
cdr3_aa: ASSLDRVQYNEQF

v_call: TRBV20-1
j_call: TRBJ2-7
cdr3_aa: SAKTDRGFHEQY

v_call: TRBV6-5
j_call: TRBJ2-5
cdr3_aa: ASSYSGGGGETQY

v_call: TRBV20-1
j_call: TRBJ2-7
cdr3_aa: SARVVAGGSYEQY